What follows are 30 T cell receptor beta chains derived from one specimen sequenced in a study of blood T cell repertoires in COVID-19. TCRdb keeps only in-frame clones here, not all; method: immunoSEQ multiplex PCR. The sample consists of some 250,000 clones, about 85% of them appearing once. Sample: peripheral blood. These receptors came from a woman aged 80 or over with acute or convalescent COVID-19.

The rearrangement uses TRBV7-2 and TRBJ2-7; 8 bases match TRBD2. V lost 3 bases, J lost 0 bases, and 4 bases stayed unmatched. CDR3 length: 15 residues. CDR1 SGHTA and CDR2 FQGNSA come from the germline V gene. The CDR3 reads CASSFTSGSSYEQYF. The CDR3, as DNA: TGTGCCAGCAGCTTTACTAGCGGAAGCTCCTACGAGCAGTACTTC.

J is TRBJ2-7 and V is TRBV11-3, with 12 nucleotides matching TRBD2. The CDR3 consists of 16 residues. Germline CDR1 is SGHNT and CDR2 is YENEEA. V was clipped by 1 base and J by 5 bases; unmatched bases: 6. The CDR3 reads CASSLGRLAGVDEQYF. In DNA form, the CDR3 reads TGTGCCAGCAGCTTAGGTCGACTAGCGGGGGTGGACGAGCAGTACTTC.

V and J are TRBV19 and TRBJ2-1; TRBD1 is a possible D gene (5 bases). Germline V gene lookup returns CDR1 LNHDA and CDR2 SQIVND (reference sequence). This CDR3 contains 13 residues. Trimming took 2 bases from V and 5 from J, leaving 7 bases between them. The CDR3 sequence is CASSIYRNNEQFF. CDR3 bases: TGTGCCAGTAGTATATACAGGAACAATGAGCAGTTCTTC.

This clone appeared a single time. This specimen includes other DNA sequences encoding the same CDR3. The rearrangement uses TRBV11-2 and TRBJ2-5; D might be TRBD1 (6 bases). This CDR3 is built from 13 residues. V was shortened by 5 bases and J by 0 bases, with 7 bases between the two germline ends. Germline V CDR1 and CDR2: SGHAT, FQNNGV. Here the CDR3 DNA reads TGTGCCAGCAGCCAGGGGCACCAAGAGACCCAGTACTTC. Protein: CASSQGHQETQYF.

This clone was recorded once. V usage is TRBV18 and J usage is TRBJ2-1, with a possible D match to TRBD2 (5 bases). The CDR3 consists of 16 residues. Germline V gene sequence: CDR1 KGHSH, CDR2 LQKENI. V shed 0 bases and J shed 0 bases, with 9 bases lying between them. The CDR3 region is CASSPPQRFSYNEQFF. CDR3 bases: TGTGCCAGCTCACCACCCCAGCGGTTCTCCTACAATGAGCAGTTCTTC.

The V and J genes are TRBV9 and TRBJ1-3, with a weak D call TRBD1 (6 bases). The germline V gene has CDR1 SGDLS and CDR2 YYNGEE. V dropped 3 bases and J dropped 3 bases, with 10 bases sitting between them. There are 14 residues in the CDR3. CDR3 region: CASSEGGSGNTIYF. In DNA, the CDR3 is TGTGCCAGCAGCGAAGGGGGTAGTGGAAACACCATATATTTT.

The rearrangement joins TRBV6-1 to TRBJ2-2; TRBD2 matches at 11 bases. The CDR3 is 18 amino acids. After removal of 1 base from V and 0 bases from J, the junction contained 4 bases not matched to a gene. From germline, CDR1 is MNHNS and CDR2 SASEGT. The CDR3 bases are TGTGCCAGCAGTGAAGGCCCTAGCGGGGGGCCGAACACCGGGGAGCTGTTTTTT. It translates to CASSEGPSGGPNTGELFF.

The chain combines TRBV14 with TRBJ2-4; tentative D call: TRBD2 (5 bases). The CDR3 is 13 amino acids. Trimming took off 1 base at V and 9 bases at J, with 10 bases between the two ends. The germline CDR1 and CDR2 sequences are SGHDN and FVKESK. The CDR3 loop is CASSQGPRAIQYF. In DNA, the CDR3 is TGTGCCAGCAGCCAAGGCCCGAGGGCCATTCAGTACTTC.

For the CDR3, the DNA is TGTGCCAGCAGTCGGAGGAGCAATGAGCAGTTCTTC. This gives the protein CASSRRSNEQFF. The chain links TRBV6-2 or TRBV6-3 to TRBJ2-1, with a weak D call TRBD2 (5 bases). The CDR3 contains 12 residues. The V gene's germline CDR1 is MNHEY and CDR2 SVGEGT. Trimming shortened V by 5 bases and J by 6 bases, and 8 bases separated the two germline ends.

A few counts support this clone. The J gene is TRBJ2-7, the V gene TRBV7-3; the D gene is possibly TRBD2 (5 bases). The CDR3 spans 13 residues. V lost 3 bases and J lost 1, with 7 bases in between. Germline V gene lookup returns CDR1 SGHTA and CDR2 FQGTGA. The CDR3 region is CASSFGMSYEQYF. CDR3 nucleotides: TGTGCCAGCAGCTTCGGGATGTCCTACGAGCAGTACTTC.

J is TRBJ2-2 and V is TRBV6-2 or TRBV6-3; D is perhaps TRBD1 (5 bases). Germline-derived CDR1 and CDR2 are MNHEY and SVGEGT. The CDR3 totals 15 residues. V lost 4 bases to trimming and J lost 0 bases, with 9 bases between them. The CDR3 region is CASSWGRANTGELFF. In nucleotides, the CDR3 is TGTGCCAGCAGTTGGGGCAGGGCGAACACCGGGGAGCTGTTTTTT.

Written as DNA, the CDR3 is TGTGCCAGCAGCGTAGCCCCGACAGGGAACTACGAGCAGTACTTC. Amino acids: CASSVAPTGNYEQYF. J is TRBJ2-7 and V is TRBV9, with 7 bases identical to TRBD1. Unmatched junction bases numbered 6, after V lost 0 bases and J lost 3 bases. The germline CDR1 and CDR2 sequences are SGDLS and YYNGEE. This CDR3 contains 15 residues.

This clone was detected only once. The chain links TRBV5-1 to TRBJ1-4, with D maybe TRBD1 (5 bases). Germline lookup yields CDR1 SGHRS and CDR2 YFSETQ. Trimming pared 0 bases from V and 5 bases from J, leaving 11 bases between. The CDR3 is 15 residues long. CDR3 coding DNA: TGCGCCAGCAGCTTGGACAGGCTTGAGAATGAAAAACTGTTTTTT. This translates into CASSLDRLENEKLFF.

This chain connects TRBV19 to TRBJ2-7; 13 nucleotides agree with TRBD2. This CDR3 comprises 16 residues. V shed 3 bases, J shed 3 bases, and the junction held 5 bases outside the gene matches. Germline CDR1 is LNHDA and CDR2 is SQIVND (reference sequence). CDR3 in amino acids: CASSISGLAGVYEQYF. CDR3 nucleotides: TGTGCCAGTAGTATTTCCGGACTAGCGGGAGTCTACGAGCAGTACTTC. The full variable domain, with the rest looked up from reference TRBV19 and TRBJ2-7, is DGGITQSPKYLFRKEGQNVTLSCEQNLNHDAMYWYRQDPGQGLRLIYYSQIVNDFQKGDIAEGYSVSREKKESFPLTVTSAQKNPTAFYLCASSISGLAGVYEQYFGPGTRLTVT.

The chain is built from TRBV24-1 and TRBJ2-5; 9 bases are a match to TRBD1. This CDR3 has 16 amino acids. CDR1 and CDR2 (germline): KGHDR, SFDVKD. Unmatched junction bases numbered 9, after V lost 4 bases and J lost 4 bases. The CDR3 region is CATSERRTGAGETQYF. CDR3 DNA sequence: TGTGCCACCAGTGAGCGGAGGACAGGGGCCGGAGAGACCCAGTACTTC.

A few counts support this clone. The J gene is TRBJ1-5, the V gene TRBV18; 7 bases line up with TRBD1. The J segment lost 3 bases and the V segment lost 5 bases, leaving 7 bases of the junction unmatched. From germline, CDR1 is KGHSH and CDR2 LQKENI. The CDR3 has 15 amino acids. The CDR3 loop is CASSGNTGVNQPQHF. CDR3 sequence (DNA): TGTGCCAGCTCAGGGAACACAGGGGTCAATCAGCCCCAGCATTTT.

The J gene is TRBJ1-3, the V gene TRBV2; tentatively, D is TRBD1 (5 bases). The CDR3 is 14 residues long. Looked up from germline, CDR1 is SNHLY and CDR2 is FYNNEI. Trimming took off 3 bases at V and 4 bases at J, with 10 bases between the two ends. CDR3 nucleotide sequence: TGTGCCAGCAGTGACTGGGGGGGAGGAAACACCATATATTTT. Its translation is CASSDWGGGNTIYF.

The V gene is TRBV10-2, the J gene TRBJ2-7; 11 nucleotides match TRBD1. V was clipped by 6 bases and J by 4 bases; unmatched bases: 29. The CDR3 is made up of 22 amino acids. Per the germline V gene, CDR1 is WSHSY and CDR2 is SAAADI. The CDR3: CASSAGQGATGSGPIIKYEQYF. The CDR3 nucleotides are TGCGCCAGCAGCGCTGGACAGGGGGCAACAGGGTCGGGCCCCATTATAAAATACGAGCAGTACTTC.

The rearrangement uses TRBV28 and TRBJ1-2, with 8 bases lining up with TRBD1. With 6 bases clipped from V and 2 bases from J, the junction kept 5 bases outside the gene matches. The CDR3 totals 14 residues. Looked up from germline, CDR1 is MDHEN and CDR2 is SYDVKM. The CDR3 bases are TGTGCCAGCAGCGTCGGACAGGGCAACTATGGCTACACCTTC. As protein: CASSVGQGNYGYTF.

The chain is built from TRBV11-3 and TRBJ2-2; tentatively, D is TRBD2 (5 bases). V gave up 4 bases and J gave up 7 bases, with 19 bases separating them. Germline assignment: CDR1 SGHNT and CDR2 YENEEA. The length of the CDR3 is 16 residues. The CDR3 DNA sequence: TGTGCCAGCAGCTCCAAAGTCCGACTACACGTCGGGGAGCTGTTTTTT. This translates into CASSSKVRLHVGELFF. Full variable domain (remainder filled in from reference TRBV11-3 and TRBJ2-2): EAGVVQSPRYKIIEKKQPVAFWCNPISGHNTLYWYLQNLGQGPELLIRYENEEAVDDSQLPKDRFSAERLKGVDSTLKIQPAELGDSAVYLCASSSKVRLHVGELFFGEGSRLTVL.

The chain recombines TRBV21-1 with TRBJ1-1; the tabulated D call, TRBD1, remains unverified against the DNA. TRBV21-1 is a pseudogene. The CDR3 is 15 amino acids. CDR3 nucleotides: TGTGCCAGCAGCAAAAAGGGCCAGGGGAACACTGAAGCTTTCTTT. Amino acids: CASSKKGQGNTEAFF.

This clone was recorded only once. V and J are TRBV6-5 and TRBJ1-1, with 8 bases matching TRBD1. The CDR3 loop spans 12 amino acids. Losses at the gene ends were 6 bases for V and 6 bases for J; bases not matched to a gene: 3. CDR1 and CDR2 from the germline V gene are MNHEY and SVGAGI. CDR3 bases: TGTGCCAGCAGAGACAGGGGCGCTGAAGCTTTCTTT. Protein: CASRDRGAEAFF.

This clone has a handful of counts. The chain recombines TRBV5-4 with TRBJ2-3; D is undetermined. Germline loops: CDR1 SGHNT, CDR2 YYREEE (reference sequence). The CDR3 has 12 residues. Trimming took off 1 base at V and 5 bases at J, with 5 bases between the two ends. CDR3 bases: TGTGCCAGCAGCTTGTCAGTAGATACGCAGTATTTT. Its translation: CASSLSVDTQYF.

The V call is TRBV7-2, the J call TRBJ2-7, with D possibly TRBD1 on 6 matching bases. Trimming took 4 bases from V and 2 from J, leaving 12 bases between them. The CDR3 has 14 residues. CDR1 is SGHTA, CDR2 FQGNSA, per germline. The CDR3 region has the DNA TGTGCCAGCAGCTCTGTCAGGGGACCCTACGAGCAGTACTTC. Translation: CASSSVRGPYEQYF.

The chain carries TRBV19 and TRBJ1-5; weak D call: TRBD1 (5 bases). Trimming cost V 5 bases and J 5 bases, with 10 bases left between them. Germline CDR1 and CDR2: LNHDA and SQIVND (reference sequence). The CDR3 has 13 residues. The CDR3: CASSPTRDQPQHF. The CDR3 DNA is TGTGCCAGTAGTCCCACCAGGGATCAGCCCCAGCATTTT.

The V call is TRBV5-1, the J call TRBJ2-1; 8 bases line up with TRBD2. V lost 1 base and J lost 5; bases outside the gene matches: 5. The germline gives CDR1 SGHRS, CDR2 YFSETQ. The CDR3 consists of 15 residues. The CDR3 here is CASSLLTSGHNEQFF. The CDR3 coding sequence is TGCGCCAGCAGCTTGCTAACTAGCGGACACAATGAGCAGTTCTTC.

The rearrangement joins TRBV4-1 to TRBJ1-4; D uncertain. Trimming removed 2 bases from V and 0 bases from J, with 19 bases in between. The CDR3 is made up of 19 amino acids. Germline CDR1 MGHRA, CDR2 YSYEKL. The CDR3 protein is CASSQNSAVRGTTNEKLFF. The CDR3 bases are TGCGCCAGCAGCCAAAACTCCGCAGTTCGAGGAACAACTAATGAAAAACTGTTTTTT.

V usage is TRBV4-1 and J usage is TRBJ2-1, with 12 positions matching TRBD2. The CDR3 runs 16 residues. V was pared by 5 bases and J by 8 bases, with 10 bases of the junction left unmatched. The germline V gene has CDR1 MGHRA and CDR2 YSYEKL. The CDR3 region has the DNA TGCGCCAGCAGCTCGATGACTAGCGGGAGTTGGGATGAGCAGTTCTTC. Translated: CASSSMTSGSWDEQFF.

This chain uses TRBV7-9 with TRBJ1-6, with D tentatively TRBD1 (5 bases). V gave up 5 bases and J gave up 8 bases, with 16 bases separating them. The CDR3 consists of 15 residues. From germline, CDR1 is SEHNR and CDR2 FQNEAQ (reference sequence). CDR3 bases: TGTGCCAGCAGCCCTCCCGGGGGTGCGGATTCACCCCTCCACTTT. This codes for CASSPPGGADSPLHF.

The V call is TRBV3-1 (or the pseudogene TRBV3-2), the J call TRBJ2-1; 7 positions agree with TRBD1. Trimming cost V 6 bases and J 8 bases; bases outside gene matches: 7. CDR3 size: 13 residues. Germline CDR1 and CDR2: LGHDT and YNNKEL (reference sequence). This CDR3 reads CASRRQGKHEQFF. The CDR3 DNA sequence: TGTGCCAGCAGGCGACAGGGTAAGCATGAGCAGTTCTTC.